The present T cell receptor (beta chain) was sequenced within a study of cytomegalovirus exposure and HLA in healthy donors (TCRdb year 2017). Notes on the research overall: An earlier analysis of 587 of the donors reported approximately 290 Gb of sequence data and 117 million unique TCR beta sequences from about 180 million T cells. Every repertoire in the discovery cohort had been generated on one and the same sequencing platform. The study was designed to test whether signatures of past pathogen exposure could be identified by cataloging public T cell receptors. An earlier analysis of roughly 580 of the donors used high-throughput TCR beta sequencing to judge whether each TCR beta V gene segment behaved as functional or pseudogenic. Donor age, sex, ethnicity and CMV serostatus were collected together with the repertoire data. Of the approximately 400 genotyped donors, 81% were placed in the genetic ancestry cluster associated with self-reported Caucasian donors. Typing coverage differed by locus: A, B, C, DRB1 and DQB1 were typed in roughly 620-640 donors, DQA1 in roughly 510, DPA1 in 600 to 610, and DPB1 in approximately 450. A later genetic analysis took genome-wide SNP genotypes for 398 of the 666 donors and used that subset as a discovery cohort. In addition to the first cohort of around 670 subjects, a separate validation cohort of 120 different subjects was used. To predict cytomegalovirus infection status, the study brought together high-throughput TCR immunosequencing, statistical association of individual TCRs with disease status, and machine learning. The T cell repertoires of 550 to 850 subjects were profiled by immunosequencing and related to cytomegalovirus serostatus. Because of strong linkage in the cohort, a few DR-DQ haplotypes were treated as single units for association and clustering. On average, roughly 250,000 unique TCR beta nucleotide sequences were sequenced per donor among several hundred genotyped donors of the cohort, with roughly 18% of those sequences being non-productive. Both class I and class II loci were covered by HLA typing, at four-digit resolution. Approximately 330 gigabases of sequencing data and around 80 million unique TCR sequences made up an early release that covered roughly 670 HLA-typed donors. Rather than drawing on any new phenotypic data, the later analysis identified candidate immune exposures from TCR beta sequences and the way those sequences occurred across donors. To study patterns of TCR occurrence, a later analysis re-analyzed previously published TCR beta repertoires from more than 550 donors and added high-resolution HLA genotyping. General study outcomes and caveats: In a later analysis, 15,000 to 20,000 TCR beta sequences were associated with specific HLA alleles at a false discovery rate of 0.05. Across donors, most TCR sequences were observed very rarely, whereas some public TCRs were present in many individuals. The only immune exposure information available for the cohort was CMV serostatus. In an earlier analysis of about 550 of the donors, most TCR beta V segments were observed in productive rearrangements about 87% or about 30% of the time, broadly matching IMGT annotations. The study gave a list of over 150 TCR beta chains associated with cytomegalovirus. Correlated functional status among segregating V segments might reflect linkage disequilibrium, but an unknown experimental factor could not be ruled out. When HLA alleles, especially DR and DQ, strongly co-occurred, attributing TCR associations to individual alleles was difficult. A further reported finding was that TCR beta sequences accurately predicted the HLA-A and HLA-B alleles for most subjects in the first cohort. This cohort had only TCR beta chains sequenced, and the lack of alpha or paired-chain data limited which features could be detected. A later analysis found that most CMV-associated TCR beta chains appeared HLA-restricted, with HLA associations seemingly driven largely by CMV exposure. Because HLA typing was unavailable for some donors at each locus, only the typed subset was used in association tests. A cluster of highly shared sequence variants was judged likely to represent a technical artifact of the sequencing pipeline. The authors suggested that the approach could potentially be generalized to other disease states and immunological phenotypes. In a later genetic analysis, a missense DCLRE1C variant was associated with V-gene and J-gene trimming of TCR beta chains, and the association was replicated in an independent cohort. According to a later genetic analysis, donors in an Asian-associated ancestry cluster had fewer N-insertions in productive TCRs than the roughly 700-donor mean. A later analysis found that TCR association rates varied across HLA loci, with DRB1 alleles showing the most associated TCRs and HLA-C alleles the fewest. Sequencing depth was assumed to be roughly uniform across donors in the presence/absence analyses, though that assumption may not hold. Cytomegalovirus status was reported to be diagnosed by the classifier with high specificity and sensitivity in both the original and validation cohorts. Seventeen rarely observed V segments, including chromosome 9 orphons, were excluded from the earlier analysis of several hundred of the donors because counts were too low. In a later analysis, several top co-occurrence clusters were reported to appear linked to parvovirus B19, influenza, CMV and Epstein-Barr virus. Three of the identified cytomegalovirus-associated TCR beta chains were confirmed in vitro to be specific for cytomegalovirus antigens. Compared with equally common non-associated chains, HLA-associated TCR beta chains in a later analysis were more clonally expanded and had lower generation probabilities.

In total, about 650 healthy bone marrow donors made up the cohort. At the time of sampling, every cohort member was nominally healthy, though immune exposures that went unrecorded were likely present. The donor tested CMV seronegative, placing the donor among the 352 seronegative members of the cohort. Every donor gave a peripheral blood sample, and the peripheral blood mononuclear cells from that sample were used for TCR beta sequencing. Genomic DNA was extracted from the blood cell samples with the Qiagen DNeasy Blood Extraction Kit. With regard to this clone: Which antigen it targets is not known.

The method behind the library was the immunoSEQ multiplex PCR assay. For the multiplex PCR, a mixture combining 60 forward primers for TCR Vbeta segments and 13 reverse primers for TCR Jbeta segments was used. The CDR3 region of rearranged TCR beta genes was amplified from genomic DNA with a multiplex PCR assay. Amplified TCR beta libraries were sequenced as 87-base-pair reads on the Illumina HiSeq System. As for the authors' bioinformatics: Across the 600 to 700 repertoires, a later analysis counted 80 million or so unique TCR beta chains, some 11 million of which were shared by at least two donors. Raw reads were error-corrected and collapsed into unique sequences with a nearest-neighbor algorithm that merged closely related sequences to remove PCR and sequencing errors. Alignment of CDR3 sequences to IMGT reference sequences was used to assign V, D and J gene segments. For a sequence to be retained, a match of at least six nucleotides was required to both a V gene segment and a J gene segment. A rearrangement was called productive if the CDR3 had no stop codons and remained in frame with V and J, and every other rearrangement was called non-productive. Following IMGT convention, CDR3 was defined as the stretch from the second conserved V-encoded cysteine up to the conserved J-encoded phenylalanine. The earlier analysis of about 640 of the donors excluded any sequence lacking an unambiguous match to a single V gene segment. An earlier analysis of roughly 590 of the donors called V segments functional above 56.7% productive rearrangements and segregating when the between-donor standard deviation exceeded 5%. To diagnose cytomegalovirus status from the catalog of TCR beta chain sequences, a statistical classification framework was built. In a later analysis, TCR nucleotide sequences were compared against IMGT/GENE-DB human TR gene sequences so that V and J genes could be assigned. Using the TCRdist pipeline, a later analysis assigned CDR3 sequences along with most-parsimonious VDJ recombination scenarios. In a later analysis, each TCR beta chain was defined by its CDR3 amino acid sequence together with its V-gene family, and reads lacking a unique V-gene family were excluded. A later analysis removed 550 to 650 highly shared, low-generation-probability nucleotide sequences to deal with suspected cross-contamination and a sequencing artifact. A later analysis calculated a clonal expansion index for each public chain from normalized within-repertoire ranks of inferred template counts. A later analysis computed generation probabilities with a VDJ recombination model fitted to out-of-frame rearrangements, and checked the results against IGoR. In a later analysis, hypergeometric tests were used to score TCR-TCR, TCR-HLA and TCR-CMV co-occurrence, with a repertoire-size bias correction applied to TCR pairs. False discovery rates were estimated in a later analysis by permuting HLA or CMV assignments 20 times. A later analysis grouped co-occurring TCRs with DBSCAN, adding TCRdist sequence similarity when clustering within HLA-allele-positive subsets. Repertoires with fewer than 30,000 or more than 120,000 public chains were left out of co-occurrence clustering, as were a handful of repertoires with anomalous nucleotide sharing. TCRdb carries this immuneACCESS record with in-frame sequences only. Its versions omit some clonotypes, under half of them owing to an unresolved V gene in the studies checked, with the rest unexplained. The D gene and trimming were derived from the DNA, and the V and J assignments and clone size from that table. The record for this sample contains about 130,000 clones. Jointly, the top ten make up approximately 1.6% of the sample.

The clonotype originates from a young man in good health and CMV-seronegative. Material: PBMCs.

The CDR3 in this case is CASSPTVSGELFF. The nucleotide sequence is TGTGCCAGCAGCCCAACAGTATCCGGGGAGCTGTTTTTT. The chain employs TRBV7-3 and TRBJ2-2, with the D segment identity uncertain. CDR1 and CDR2, looked up from the germline V gene, are SGHTA and FQGTGA. The CDR3 spans 13 residues, from the cysteine through the phenylalanine. Only CDR3 DNA remains: 39 bases, in frame from the first base. V is reduced by 5 bases and J by 6 bases, leaving a spacing of 10 bases between them.